This TCR beta chain comes out of a study of CD8 T cells in Susac syndrome. In the study overall: Sequencing included Susac syndrome patients, six of them with active disease and under 10 in remission. Study-level points and caveats: Around 16 Susac-specific public clones were found in total CD8+ repertoires and four or five in CD8+ TEMRA repertoires. Maximal CD8+ clonal expansion in Susac was observed within TEMRA cells and among active patients.

Random hexamers served to reverse transcribe roughly 0.45 to 1 ug RNA. With immunoSEQ multiplex PCR, TCR beta CDR3 was amplified across 54 Vbeta and 13 Jbeta. One entry per CDR3 protein results from TCRdb running MiXCR on the immunoSEQ multiplex PCR reads. This sample has about 84,000 distinct CDR3 sequences, with 95% to 97% found just once. Looked up from germline, CDR1 is SGHDT and CDR2 is YYEEEE. V lost 4 bases to trimming and J lost 2 bases, with 11 bases between them. This CDR3 region has 14 residues. This clonotype was detected only once. As yet, its antigen is unknown. This sequence originates from a human donor with Susac syndrome. The sample consisted of CD8+ T cells from PBMCs. This chain links TRBV5-6 with TRBJ2-3; D is perhaps TRBD1 (6 bases). CDR3: CASSRDTTTDTQYF. CDR3 DNA: TGTGCCAGCAGCCGGGACACGACCACAGATACGCAGTATTTT.